This T cell receptor (beta chain) was sequenced during a study of identical twins. Study-level results: Abundant beta clonotypes from cord blood had fewer insertions, unlike memory repertoires, which showed none. Weaker excess twin sharing was observed in beta out-of-frame sequences. Monozygotic twins shared more out-of-frame TCR alpha than recombination models predicted. Cross-sectional statistical analysis was relied on for the conclusions, without the same donors being followed.

The sample holds a few counts of this clonotype. Its antigen is as yet unknown. The germline CDR1 and CDR2 sequences are DFQATT and SNEGSKA (reference sequence). Trimming shortened V by 0 bases and J by 15 bases, and 15 bases separated the two germline ends. The CDR3 covers 12 residues. One entry per CDR3 protein results from TCRdb running MiXCR on the 5' RACE reads. The data contain about 530,000 distinct CDR3 sequences, more than 20% of them singletons. The sample also formed part of further work on yellow fever vaccine responses in identical twins.

Source material: CD4+ T cells sorted from blood. This clonotype was sampled from a woman under 30 in good health. The chain combines TRBV20-1 with TRBJ2-1; a weak D match, TRBD1 (5 bases). CDR3 sequence reads: CSAREGGSGRFF. CDR3 bases: TGCAGTGCTAGAGAAGGCGGCTCAGGGCGGTTCTTC.